This TCR beta chain was retrieved from a study of blood T cell repertoires in COVID-19. V lost 7 bases and J lost 5; bases outside the gene matches: 15. The germline V gene encodes CDR1 MGHDK and CDR2 SYGVNS. The CDR3 is 17 amino acids. The data were produced by immunoSEQ multiplex PCR, yet TCRdb's version contains in-frame clones alone and is incomplete. The data show about 290,000 clones, with around four fifths seen just once and less than 4.5% held by the top ten. The sample taken for sequencing was peripheral blood. This receptor was identified in a woman aged 45-60 years with active or convalescent COVID-19. The J gene is TRBJ2-2, the V gene TRBV25-1; 8 nucleotides agree with TRBD2. CDR3 in amino acids: CASTLIPGLGGTGELFF. The DNA for the CDR3 is TGTGCCAGCACCCTGATCCCGGGACTAGGGGGAACCGGGGAGCTGTTTTTT.